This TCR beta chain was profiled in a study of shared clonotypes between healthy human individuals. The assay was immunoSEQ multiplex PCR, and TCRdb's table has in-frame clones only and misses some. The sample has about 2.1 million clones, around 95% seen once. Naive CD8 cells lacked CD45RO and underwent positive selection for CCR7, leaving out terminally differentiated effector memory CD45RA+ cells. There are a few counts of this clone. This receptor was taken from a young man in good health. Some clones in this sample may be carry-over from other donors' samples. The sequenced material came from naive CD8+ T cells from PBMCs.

CDR3 amino acids: CASSIDTGMNTEAFF. The CDR3 nucleotides read TGTGCCAGCAGTATCGACACAGGGATGAACACTGAAGCTTTCTTT. The genes are TRBV9 and TRBJ1-1; maybe TRBD1 (6 bases). The germline CDR1 and CDR2 sequences are SGDLS and YYNGEE. V dropped 5 bases and J dropped 0 bases, with 14 bases sitting between them. CDR3 length equals 15 residues. The full variable domain, with the rest looked up from reference TRBV9 and TRBJ1-1, is DSGVTQTPKHLITATGQRVTLRCSPRSGDLSVYWYQQSLDQGLQFLIQYYNGEERAKGNILERFSAQQFPDLHSELNLSSLELGDSALYFCASSIDTGMNTEAFFGQGTRLTVV.